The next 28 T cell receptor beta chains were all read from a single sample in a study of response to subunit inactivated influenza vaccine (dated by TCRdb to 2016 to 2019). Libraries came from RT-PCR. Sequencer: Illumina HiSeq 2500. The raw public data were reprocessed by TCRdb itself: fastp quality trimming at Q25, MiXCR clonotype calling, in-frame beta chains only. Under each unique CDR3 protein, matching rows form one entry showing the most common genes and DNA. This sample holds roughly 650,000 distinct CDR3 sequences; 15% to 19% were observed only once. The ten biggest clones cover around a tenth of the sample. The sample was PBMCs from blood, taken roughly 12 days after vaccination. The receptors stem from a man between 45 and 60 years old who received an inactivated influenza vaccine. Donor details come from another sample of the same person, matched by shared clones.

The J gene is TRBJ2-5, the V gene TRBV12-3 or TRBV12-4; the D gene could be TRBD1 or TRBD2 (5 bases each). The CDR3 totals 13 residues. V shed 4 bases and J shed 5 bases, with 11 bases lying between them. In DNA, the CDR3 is TGTGCCAGCAGTTCTGGGGGTCCGGAGACCCAGTACTTC. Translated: CASSSGGPETQYF.

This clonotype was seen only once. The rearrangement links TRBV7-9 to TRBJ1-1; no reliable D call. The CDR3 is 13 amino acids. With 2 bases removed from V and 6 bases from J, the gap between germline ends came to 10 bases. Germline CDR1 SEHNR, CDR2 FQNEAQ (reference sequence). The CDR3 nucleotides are TGTGCCAGCAGCTTAAGGGCGACGGCTGAAGCTTTCTTT. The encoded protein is CASSLRATAEAFF.

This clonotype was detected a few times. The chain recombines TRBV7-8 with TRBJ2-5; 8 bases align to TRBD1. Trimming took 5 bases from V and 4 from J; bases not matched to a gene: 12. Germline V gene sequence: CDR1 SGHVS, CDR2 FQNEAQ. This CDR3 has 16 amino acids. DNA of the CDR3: TGTGCCAGCAGCCCCCGGCACAGGGGGTTCTCAGAGACCCAGTACTTC. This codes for CASSPRHRGFSETQYF. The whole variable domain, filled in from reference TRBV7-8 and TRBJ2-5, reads GAGVSQSPRYKVAKRGQDVALRCDPISGHVSLFWYQQALGQGPEFLTYFQNEAQLDKSGLPSDRFFAERPEGSVSTLKIQRTQQEDSAVYLCASSPRHRGFSETQYFGPGTRLLVL.

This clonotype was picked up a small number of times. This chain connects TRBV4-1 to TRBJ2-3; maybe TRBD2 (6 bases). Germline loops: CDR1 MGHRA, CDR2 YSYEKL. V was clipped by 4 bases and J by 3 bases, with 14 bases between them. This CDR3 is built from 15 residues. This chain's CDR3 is CASSPGLSYTDTQYF. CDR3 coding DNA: TGCGCCAGCAGCCCGGGACTGTCTTATACAGATACGCAGTATTTT.

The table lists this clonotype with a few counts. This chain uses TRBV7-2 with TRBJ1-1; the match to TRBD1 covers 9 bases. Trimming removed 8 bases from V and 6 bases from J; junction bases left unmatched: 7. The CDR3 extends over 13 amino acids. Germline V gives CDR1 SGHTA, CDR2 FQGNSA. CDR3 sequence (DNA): TGTGCCAGCGGGGACAGGGTGGACCCTGAAGCTTTCTTT. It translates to CASGDRVDPEAFF.

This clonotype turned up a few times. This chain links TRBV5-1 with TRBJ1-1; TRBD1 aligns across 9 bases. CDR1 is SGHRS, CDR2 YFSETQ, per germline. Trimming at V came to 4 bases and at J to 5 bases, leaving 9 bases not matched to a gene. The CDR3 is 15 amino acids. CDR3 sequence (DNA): TGCGCCAGCAGCAAACAGGGGGCAGCGAGTACTGAAGCTTTCTTT. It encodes CASSKQGAASTEAFF.

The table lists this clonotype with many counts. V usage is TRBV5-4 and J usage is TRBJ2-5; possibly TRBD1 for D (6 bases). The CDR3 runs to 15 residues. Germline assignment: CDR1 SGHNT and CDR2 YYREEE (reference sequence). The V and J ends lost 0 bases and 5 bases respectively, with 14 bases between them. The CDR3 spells CASSLAQGVQETQYF. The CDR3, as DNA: TGTGCCAGCAGCTTGGCACAGGGAGTACAGGAGACCCAGTACTTC.

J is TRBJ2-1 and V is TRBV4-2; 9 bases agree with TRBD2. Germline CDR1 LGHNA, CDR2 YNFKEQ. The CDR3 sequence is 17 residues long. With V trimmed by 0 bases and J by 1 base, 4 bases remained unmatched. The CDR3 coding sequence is TGTGCCAGCAGCCAAGATACGAGCGGGAGGTCCTACAATGAGCAGTTCTTC. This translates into CASSQDTSGRSYNEQFF.

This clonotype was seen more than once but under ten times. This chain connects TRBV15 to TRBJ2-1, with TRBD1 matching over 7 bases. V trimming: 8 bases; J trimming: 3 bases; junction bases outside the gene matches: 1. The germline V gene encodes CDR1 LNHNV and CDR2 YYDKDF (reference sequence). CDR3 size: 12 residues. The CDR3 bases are TGTGCCACCGACAGGGACTACAATGAGCAGTTCTTC. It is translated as CATDRDYNEQFF.

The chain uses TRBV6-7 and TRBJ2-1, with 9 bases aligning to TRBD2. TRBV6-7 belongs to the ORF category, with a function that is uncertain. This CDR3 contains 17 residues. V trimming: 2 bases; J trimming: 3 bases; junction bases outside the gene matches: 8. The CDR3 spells CASSYPGGSGSYNEQFF. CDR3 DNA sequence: TGTGCCAGCAGTTACCCCGGAGGTAGCGGGAGCTACAATGAGCAGTTCTTC.

For the CDR3, the DNA is TGCGCCAGCAGCTTGAGTGGACAACAAATTCAGCCCCAGCATTTT. This codes for CASSLSGQQIQPQHF. This chain links TRBV5-1 with TRBJ1-5; D is perhaps TRBD1 (5 bases). Per the germline V gene, CDR1 is SGHRS and CDR2 is YFSETQ. The CDR3 totals 15 residues. Trimming took 1 base from V and 6 from J, leaving 14 bases between them.

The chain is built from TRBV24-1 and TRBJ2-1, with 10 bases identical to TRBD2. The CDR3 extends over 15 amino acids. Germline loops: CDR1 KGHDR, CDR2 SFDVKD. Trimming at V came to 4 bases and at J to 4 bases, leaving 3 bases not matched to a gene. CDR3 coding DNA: TGTGCCACCAGTGAAGGACTAGCGGTATACAATGAGCAGTTCTTC. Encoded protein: CATSEGLAVYNEQFF.

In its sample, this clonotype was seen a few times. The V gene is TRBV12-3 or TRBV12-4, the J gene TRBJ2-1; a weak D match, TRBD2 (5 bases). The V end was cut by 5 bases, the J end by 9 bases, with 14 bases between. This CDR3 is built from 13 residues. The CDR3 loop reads CASSLKLGSEQFF. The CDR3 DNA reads TGTGCCAGCAGTCTGAAGCTGGGGAGTGAGCAGTTCTTC.

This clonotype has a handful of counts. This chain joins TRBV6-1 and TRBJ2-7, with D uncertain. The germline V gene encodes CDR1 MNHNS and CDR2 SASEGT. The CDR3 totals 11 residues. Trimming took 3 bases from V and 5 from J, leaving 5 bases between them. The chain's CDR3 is CASSERNEQYF. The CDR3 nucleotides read TGTGCCAGCAGTGAGCGTAACGAGCAGTACTTC.

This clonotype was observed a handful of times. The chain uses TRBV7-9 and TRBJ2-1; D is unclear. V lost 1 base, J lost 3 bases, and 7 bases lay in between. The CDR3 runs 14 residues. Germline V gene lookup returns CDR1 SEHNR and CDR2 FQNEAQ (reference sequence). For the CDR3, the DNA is TGTGCCAGCAGCTTAGAAACGAGCTACAATGAGCAGTTCTTC. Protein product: CASSLETSYNEQFF.

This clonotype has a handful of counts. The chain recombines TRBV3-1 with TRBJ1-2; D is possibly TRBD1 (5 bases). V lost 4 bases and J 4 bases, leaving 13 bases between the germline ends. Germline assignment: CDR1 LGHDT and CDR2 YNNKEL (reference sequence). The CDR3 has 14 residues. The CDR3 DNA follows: TGTGCCAGCAGCCCGGGCTCCGACAGCTATGGCTACACCTTC. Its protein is CASSPGSDSYGYTF. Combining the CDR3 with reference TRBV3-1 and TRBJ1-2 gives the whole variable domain DTAVSQTPKYLVTQMGNDKSIKCEQNLGHDTMYWYKQDSKKFLKIMFSYNNKELIINETVPNRFSPKSPDKAHLNLHINSLELGDSAVYFCASSPGSDSYGYTFGSGTRLTVV.

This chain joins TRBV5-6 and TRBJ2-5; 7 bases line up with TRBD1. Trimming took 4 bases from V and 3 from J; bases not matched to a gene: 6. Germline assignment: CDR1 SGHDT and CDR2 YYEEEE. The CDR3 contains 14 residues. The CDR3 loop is CASSVRDRKETQYF. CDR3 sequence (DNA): TGTGCCAGCAGCGTACGGGACAGAAAAGAGACCCAGTACTTC.

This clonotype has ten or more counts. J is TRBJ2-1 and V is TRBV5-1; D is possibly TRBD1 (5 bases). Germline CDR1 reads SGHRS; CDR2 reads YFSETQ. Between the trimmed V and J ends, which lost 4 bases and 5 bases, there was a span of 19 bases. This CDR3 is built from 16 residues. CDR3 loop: CASSTDGQPNHNEQFF. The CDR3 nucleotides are TGCGCCAGCAGCACCGATGGACAACCAAATCACAATGAGCAGTTCTTC. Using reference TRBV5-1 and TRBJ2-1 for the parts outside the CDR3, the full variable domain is KAGVTQTPRYLIKTRGQQVTLSCSPISGHRSVSWYQQTPGQGLQFLFEYFSETQRNKGNFPGRFSGRQFSNSRSEMNVSTLELGDSALYLCASSTDGQPNHNEQFFGPGTRLTVL.

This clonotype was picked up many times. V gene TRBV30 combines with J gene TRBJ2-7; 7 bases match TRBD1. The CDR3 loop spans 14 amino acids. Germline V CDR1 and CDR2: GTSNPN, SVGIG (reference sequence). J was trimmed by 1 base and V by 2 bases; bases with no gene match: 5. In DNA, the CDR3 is TGTGCCTGGAGTATCGGGACAGTTTCCTACGAGCAGTACTTC. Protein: CAWSIGTVSYEQYF.

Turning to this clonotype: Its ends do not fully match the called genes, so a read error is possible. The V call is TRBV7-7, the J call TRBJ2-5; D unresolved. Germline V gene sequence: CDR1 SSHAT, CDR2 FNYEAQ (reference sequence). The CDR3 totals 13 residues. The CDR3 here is CASSSHPKETQYF. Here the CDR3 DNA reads TGTGCTAGCAGCTCGCACCCTAAAGAGACCCAGTACTTC.

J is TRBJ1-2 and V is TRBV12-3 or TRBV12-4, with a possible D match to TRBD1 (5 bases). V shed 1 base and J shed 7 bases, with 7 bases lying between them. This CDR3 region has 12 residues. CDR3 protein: CASSLEGVGYTF. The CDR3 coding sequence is TGTGCCAGCAGTTTAGAAGGGGTTGGCTACACCTTC.

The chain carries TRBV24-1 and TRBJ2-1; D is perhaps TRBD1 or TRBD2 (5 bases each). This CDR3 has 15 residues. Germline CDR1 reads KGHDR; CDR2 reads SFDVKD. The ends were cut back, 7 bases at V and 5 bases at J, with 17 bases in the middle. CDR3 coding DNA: TGTGCCACCAGAACGAACCGGGACGGGAACAATGAGCAGTTCTTC. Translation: CATRTNRDGNNEQFF.

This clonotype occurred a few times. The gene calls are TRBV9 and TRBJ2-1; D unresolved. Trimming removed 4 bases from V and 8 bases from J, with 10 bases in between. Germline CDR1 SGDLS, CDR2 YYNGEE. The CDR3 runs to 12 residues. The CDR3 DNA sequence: TGTGCCAGCAGCCCTACGGTATATGAGCAGTTCTTC. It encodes CASSPTVYEQFF.

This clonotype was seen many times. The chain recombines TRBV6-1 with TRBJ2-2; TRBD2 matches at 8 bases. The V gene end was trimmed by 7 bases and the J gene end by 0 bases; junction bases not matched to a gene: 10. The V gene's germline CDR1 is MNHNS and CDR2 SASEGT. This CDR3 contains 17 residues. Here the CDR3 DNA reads TGTGCCAGCACCACATGGACTAGCTGGGCGAACACCGGGGAGCTGTTTTTT. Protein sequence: CASTTWTSWANTGELFF.

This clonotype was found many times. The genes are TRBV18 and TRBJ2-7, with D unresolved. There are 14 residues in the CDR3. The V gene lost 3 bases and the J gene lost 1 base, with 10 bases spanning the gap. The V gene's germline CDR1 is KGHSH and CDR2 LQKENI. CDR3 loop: CASSPLGGSYEQYF. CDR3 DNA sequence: TGTGCCAGCTCACCTCTAGGTGGTTCCTACGAGCAGTACTTC. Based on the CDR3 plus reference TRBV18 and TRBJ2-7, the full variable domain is NAGVMQNPRHLVRRRGQEARLRCSPMKGHSHVYWYRQLPEEGLKFMVYLQKENIIDESGMPKERFSAEFPKEGPSILRIQQVVRGDSAAYFCASSPLGGSYEQYFGPGTRLTVT.

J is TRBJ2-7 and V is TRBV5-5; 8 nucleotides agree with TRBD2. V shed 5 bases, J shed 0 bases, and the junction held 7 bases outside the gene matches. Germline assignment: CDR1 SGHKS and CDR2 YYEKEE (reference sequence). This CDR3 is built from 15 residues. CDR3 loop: CASRFAGGPSYEQYF. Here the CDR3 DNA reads TGTGCCAGCAGGTTCGCGGGGGGACCCTCCTACGAGCAGTACTTC.

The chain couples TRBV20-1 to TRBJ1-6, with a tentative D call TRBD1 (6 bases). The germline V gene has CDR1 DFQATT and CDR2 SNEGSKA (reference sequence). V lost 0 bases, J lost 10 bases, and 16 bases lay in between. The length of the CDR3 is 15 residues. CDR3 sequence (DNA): TGCAGTGCTAGAGATCTTGAACAGGGAACCTCACCCCTCCACTTT. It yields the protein CSARDLEQGTSPLHF.

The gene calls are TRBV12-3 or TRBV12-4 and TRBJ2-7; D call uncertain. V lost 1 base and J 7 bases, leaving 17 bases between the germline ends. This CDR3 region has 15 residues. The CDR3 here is CASSLVPGLDGEQYF. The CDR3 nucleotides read TGTGCCAGCAGTTTAGTACCGGGTCTCGACGGGGAGCAGTACTTC.